This T cell receptor (beta chain) was retrieved from a study of blood T cell repertoires in COVID-19. Turning to the study itself: Sources were T cells, B-cell-depleted T cells, or PBMCs; the material itself was cDNA or gDNA.

Generated by immunoSEQ multiplex PCR, the TCRdb table keeps only in-frame clones and is missing some. This sample yields roughly 380,000 clones, of which approximately 80% are seen a single time; 0.85% to 1.2% belongs to the top ten. CDR1 is SQVTM and CDR2 is ANQGSEA in the germline V gene. The V gene lost 6 bases and the J gene lost 1 base, with 12 bases spanning the gap. The CDR3 is made up of 14 amino acids. This TCR was sampled from a human donor with acute or convalescent COVID-19. The donor label of this sample is uncertain. The sequenced material came from peripheral blood. This chain links TRBV29-1 with TRBJ1-4; perhaps TRBD1 as D (6 bases). CDR3 bases: TGCAGCGTACAGACAGGCGGAACTAATGAAAAACTGTTTTTT. It encodes CSVQTGGTNEKLFF.